The TCR beta chain described here comes from a study of CD8+ T cells in alopecia areata. Across the whole study: Treated individuals took tofacitinib by mouth, 5 to 10 mg twice daily. People stayed on tofacitinib for 6 to 18 months, then stopped the drug for 6 months.

Germline CDR1 and CDR2: SEHNR and FQNEAQ (reference sequence). This CDR3 is built from 13 residues. V was clipped by 6 bases and J by 5 bases, with 14 bases between them. Once RNA had been extracted, it was reverse transcribed into cDNA to act as the sequencing template. The repertoire was sequenced with immunoSEQ multiplex PCR; TCRdb's copy has only in-frame clones and lacks some. The table records some 150,000 clones, approximately 70% of them present only once. Sorted populations comprised CD4+ and CD8+ T cells obtained from PBMCs. Overall study findings and caveats: Lesional scalp displayed greater clonality than normal scalp, most notably in alopecia totalis/universalis.

Turning to this clone: Its antigen is not known.

The rearrangement uses TRBV7-9 and TRBJ2-7; tentatively, D is TRBD2 (6 bases). The starting material was CD8+ T cells sorted from blood, obtained at week 0. The sequence came from a human donor with alopecia areata. The CDR3 spells CASRSGSIDEQYF. DNA for the CDR3: TGTGCCAGCAGATCCGGGAGTATCGACGAGCAGTACTTC.